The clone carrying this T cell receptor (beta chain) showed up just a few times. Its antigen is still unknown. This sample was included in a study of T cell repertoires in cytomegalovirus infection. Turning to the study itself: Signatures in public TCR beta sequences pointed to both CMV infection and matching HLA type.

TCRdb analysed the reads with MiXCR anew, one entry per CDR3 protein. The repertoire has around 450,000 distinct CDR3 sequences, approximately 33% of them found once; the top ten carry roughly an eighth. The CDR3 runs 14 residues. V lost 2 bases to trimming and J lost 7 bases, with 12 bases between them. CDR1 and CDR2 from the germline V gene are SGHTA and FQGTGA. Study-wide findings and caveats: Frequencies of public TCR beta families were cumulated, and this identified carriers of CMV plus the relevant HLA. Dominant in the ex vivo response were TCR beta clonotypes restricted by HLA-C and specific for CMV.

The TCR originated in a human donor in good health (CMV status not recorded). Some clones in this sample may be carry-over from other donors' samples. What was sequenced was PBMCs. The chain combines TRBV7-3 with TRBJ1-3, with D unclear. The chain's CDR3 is CASSLGGYPNTIYF. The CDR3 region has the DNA TGTGCCAGCAGCTTAGGAGGTTACCCGAACACCATATATTTT.